This T cell receptor (beta chain) derives from a study of vaccination and CD4 T cells after COVID-19. Trimming removed 6 bases at V and 2 bases at J, with 17 bases between. Germline assignment: CDR1 MNHNS and CDR2 SASEGT. CDR3 length: 16 residues. A remark on this clonotype: Its specificity is unknown.

An Oncomine TCR Beta short-read assay was used to sequence the DNA from cultured CD4+ T cells. TCRdb re-called the PCR reads through MiXCR, storing one row per CDR3 protein. The sample lists about 5,400 distinct CDR3 sequences, about 40% occurring once. Treatment specified: roughly 10-day PBMC culture with coronavirus spike peptide pools or control peptides (ViraFEST assay). Those CD4+ T cells from the unexposed donor predate the COVID-19 pandemic (2011-2018). The chain employs TRBV6-1 and TRBJ1-5, with D maybe TRBD1 (6 bases). The sample consisted of CD4+ T cells from blood, cultured in vitro. The source is a human donor in good health. CDR3 protein: CASRDPGAPGNQPQHF. The CDR3, as DNA: TGTGCCAGCAGGGACCCGGGGGCGCCAGGCAATCAGCCCCAGCATTTT.